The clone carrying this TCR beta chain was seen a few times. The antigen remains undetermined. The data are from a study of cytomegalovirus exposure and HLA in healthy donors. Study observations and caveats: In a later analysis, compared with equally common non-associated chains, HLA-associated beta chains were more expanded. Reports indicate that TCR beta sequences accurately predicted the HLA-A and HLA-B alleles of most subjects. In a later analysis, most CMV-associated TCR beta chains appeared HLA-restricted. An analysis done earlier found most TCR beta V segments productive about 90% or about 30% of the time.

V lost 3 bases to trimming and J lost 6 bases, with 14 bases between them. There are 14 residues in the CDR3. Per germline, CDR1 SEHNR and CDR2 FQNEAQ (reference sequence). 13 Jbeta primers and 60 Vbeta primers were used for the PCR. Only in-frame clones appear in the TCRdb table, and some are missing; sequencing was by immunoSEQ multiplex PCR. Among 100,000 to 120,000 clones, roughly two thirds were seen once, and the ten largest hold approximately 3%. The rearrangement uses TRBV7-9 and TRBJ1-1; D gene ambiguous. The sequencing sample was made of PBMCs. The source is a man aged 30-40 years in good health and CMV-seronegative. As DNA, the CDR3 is TGTGCCAGCAGCTTTGACACTCAAGTGGCTGAAGCTTTCTTT. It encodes CASSFDTQVAEAFF. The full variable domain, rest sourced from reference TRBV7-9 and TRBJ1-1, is DTGVSQNPRHKITKRGQNVTFRCDPISEHNRLYWYRQTLGQGPEFLTYFQNEAQLEKSRLLSDRFSAERPKGSFSTLEIQRTEQGDSAMYLCASSFDTQVAEAFFGQGTRLTVV.